The following is a TCR beta chain sequence with its context. What it binds is unknown. The entry originates in a study of cytomegalovirus exposure and HLA in healthy donors. General study results and limits: A later analysis linked a missense variant in DCLRE1C to the trimming of TCR beta V and J genes.

Use of 60 Vbeta and 13 Jbeta primers characterized the PCR. The table came from immunoSEQ multiplex PCR; TCRdb's copy has only in-frame clones and leaves some out. The profile shows 110,000 to 150,000 clones, around 82% of them singletons. V lost 0 bases, J lost 1 base, and 2 bases stayed unmatched. Germline values: CDR1 LNHDA, CDR2 SQIVND (reference sequence). The CDR3 loop spans 16 amino acids. This receptor was obtained from a man aged 18 to 30 in good health and CMV-seropositive. The sequenced sample consisted of PBMCs. The chain combines TRBV19 with TRBJ2-5; TRBD2 agrees at 10 bases. As DNA, the CDR3 is TGTGCCAGTAGTATAGAACGGACTAGCGGCCAAGAGACCCAGTACTTC. It codes for CASSIERTSGQETQYF.